The rows below give T cell receptor beta chains drawn from one sample of a study of blood T cells in healthy people across ages. MiXCR, applied by TCRdb to the 5' RACE reads, yields one record per CDR3 protein. The sample includes about 680,000 distinct CDR3 sequences, 49% of them seen just once. The material sequenced was blood. The source is a woman aged 55-70 years in good health. Each CDR3 is given with its conserved first and last residue. The D gene is left open where the match is weak. Clone sizes are given selectively: once, few, many, or a class where the clone is expanded.

>TRBV7-2|NA|few|TRBJ1-1
CASSSSDSKAEAFF
TGTGCCAGCAGCTCTTCGGACAGTAAAGCTGAAGCTTTCTTT
>TRBV20-1|NA|NA|TRBJ2-1
CSAYYSYNEQFF
TGCAGTGCTTACTACTCCTACAATGAGCAGTTCTTC
>TRBV5-1|TRBD2|NA|TRBJ2-2
CASSVGLAGRIGELFF
TGCGCCAGCAGCGTTGGACTAGCGGGACGGATCGGGGAGCTGTTTTTT
>TRBV21-1|NA|NA|TRBJ2-4
CASSKELAGDRNIQYF
TGTGCCAGCAGCAAAGAACTAGCGGGAGATCGGAACATTCAGTACTTC
>TRBV11-3|NA|many|TRBJ2-1
CASSLKVPDSSNEQFF
TGTGCCAGCAGCTTAAAGGTTCCGGATAGCTCCAATGAGCAGTTCTTC
>TRBV20-1|TRBD2|few|TRBJ2-5
CSARGLAVETQYF
TGCAGTGCTAGGGGACTAGCGGTGGAGACCCAGTACTTC
>TRBV6-1|TRBD2|NA|TRBJ2-3
CASSRDRLAGPTDTQYF
TGTGCCAGCAGCCGCGACCGACTAGCGGGGCCCACAGATACGCAGTATTTT
>TRBV2|TRBD1|NA|TRBJ2-3
CASSGPDRGPDTQYF
TGTGCCAGCAGTGGCCCGGACAGGGGGCCAGATACGCAGTATTTT
>TRBV6-5|NA|few|TRBJ1-2
CASSPRTLYGYTF
TGTGCCAGCAGTCCCCGGACCCTCTATGGCTACACCTTC
>TRBV7-8|NA|NA|TRBJ2-7
CASSPGGGVEQYF
TGTGCCAGCAGCCCAGGGGGAGGGGTCGAGCAGTACTTC
>TRBV2|NA|few|TRBJ2-1
CASSTRAGSSYNEQFF
TGTGCCAGCAGCACCCGGGCGGGGAGCTCCTACAATGAGCAGTTCTTC
>TRBV20-1|NA|NA|TRBJ2-7
CSARGGQNPPYEQYF
TGCAGTGCTAGAGGCGGACAGAATCCTCCCTACGAGCAGTACTTC
>TRBV20-1|NA|NA|TRBJ2-5
CSASGIVQETQYF
TGCAGTGCTAGCGGGATAGTTCAAGAGACCCAGTACTTC
>TRBV4-2|TRBD2|NA|TRBJ2-1
CAGSQGLAGGRAGLNEQFF
TGTGCCGGCAGCCAAGGGCTAGCGGGAGGACGAGCGGGGTTAAATGAGCAGTTCTTC
>TRBV6-5|NA|few|TRBJ2-1
CASRSGQGDFNEQFF
TGTGCCAGCAGATCTGGGCAGGGGGACTTCAATGAGCAGTTCTTC